Following are 18 T cell receptor beta chains from one sample sequenced in a study of early T cells in non-severe SARS-CoV-2 infection. TCRdb passed the 5' RACE reads through MiXCR, listing each CDR3 protein once. The sample has about 59,000 distinct CDR3 sequences, over 10% seen once. The sequencing used whole blood, collected at baseline. The receptors were gathered from an adult who was a healthcare worker with PCR-confirmed SARS-CoV-2 infection or an uninfected control (not recorded which).

This chain uses TRBV20-1 with TRBJ2-5; D uncertain. Per germline, CDR1 DFQATT and CDR2 SNEGSKA (reference sequence). V was shortened by 3 bases and J by 4 bases, with 6 bases between the two germline ends. This CDR3 has 11 amino acids. The CDR3 DNA reads TGCAGTGCTAGTGGCGGAGAGACCCAGTACTTC. Amino acids: CSASGGETQYF.

The rearrangement uses TRBV28 and TRBJ1-6; the D gene is possibly TRBD1 (5 bases). CDR3 length: 17 amino acids. With 4 bases removed from V and 10 bases from J, the gap between germline ends came to 23 bases. Germline CDR1 and CDR2: MDHEN and SYDVKM. CDR3 bases: TGTGCCAGCAGTTCCTCACTTTCGGGGGGTAGAGGCTCACCCCTCCACTTT. Protein sequence: CASSSSLSGGRGSPLHF.

This clonotype was seen repeatedly, ten times or more. The V gene is TRBV6-1, the J gene TRBJ2-7; 7 bases map to TRBD1. Trimming took 2 bases from V and 4 from J; bases not matched to a gene: 5. This CDR3 spans 14 amino acids. The germline V gene has CDR1 MNHNS and CDR2 SASEGT. The CDR3 sequence: CASSERQGEYEQYF. Here the CDR3 DNA reads TGTGCCAGCAGTGAAAGGCAGGGGGAATACGAGCAGTACTTC.

This clonotype was detected many times. The rearrangement uses TRBV4-3 and TRBJ1-4, with D possibly TRBD1 on 6 matching bases. Germline values: CDR1 LGHNA, CDR2 YSLEER. The V gene lost 0 bases and the J gene lost 4 bases, with 9 bases spanning the gap. The CDR3 spans 15 residues. The CDR3 region is CASSQEQGRNEKLFF. The CDR3 DNA reads TGCGCCAGCAGCCAAGAGCAGGGGCGTAATGAAAAACTGTTTTTT.

The table lists this clonotype with a few counts. This chain connects TRBV7-9 to TRBJ1-4, with TRBD1 identical over 9 bases. Germline values: CDR1 SEHNR, CDR2 FQNEAQ (reference sequence). With V trimmed by 4 bases and J by 7 bases, 7 bases remained unmatched. The CDR3 covers 15 residues. CDR3 DNA sequence: TGTGCCAGCAGCTCCAGGACAGGGGCGCGTGAAAAACTGTTTTTT. It translates to CASSSRTGAREKLFF.

Only a few counts were recorded for this clonotype. The chain links TRBV28 to TRBJ2-1; 10 bases are shared with TRBD2. CDR3 length: 19 residues. Germline V gives CDR1 MDHEN, CDR2 SYDVKM. Trimming removed 8 bases from V and 4 bases from J; junction bases left unmatched: 20. The CDR3 here is CASRLPRTGLASHYNEQFF. In DNA form, the CDR3 reads TGTGCCAGCCGCCTCCCCAGAACGGGACTAGCGAGCCATTACAATGAGCAGTTCTTC.

This clonotype was seen a handful of times. V is TRBV7-3 and J is TRBJ1-1; D is unresolved. The V end was cut by 0 bases, the J end by 5 bases, with 4 bases between. This CDR3 is built from 12 residues. The germline CDR1 and CDR2 sequences are SGHTA and FQGTGA. DNA of the CDR3: TGTGCCAGCAGCTTAACAGGGACTGAAGCTTTCTTT. Residues: CASSLTGTEAFF.

The chain recombines TRBV6-5 with TRBJ1-2; D ambiguous. The CDR3 has 15 residues. The V end lost 0 bases, the J end lost 2 bases, and 10 bases lay between the germline ends. Germline V gene data show CDR1 as MNHEY and CDR2 as SVGAGI. CDR3 sequence (DNA): TGTGCCAGCAGTTACTCGATCGTGGGCAACTATGGCTACACCTTC. Encoded protein: CASSYSIVGNYGYTF.

In DNA, the CDR3 is TGCAGTGCTAGAGGCCCCGCAGCCTACGAGCAGTACTTC. It encodes CSARGPAAYEQYF. The chain joins TRBV20-1 to TRBJ2-7; D unresolved. CDR3 length: 13 residues. CDR1 and CDR2 (germline): DFQATT, SNEGSKA (reference sequence). The V end lost 1 base, the J end lost 2 bases, and 9 bases lay between the germline ends.

This clonotype was seen a handful of times. The gene calls are TRBV6-4 and TRBJ1-2; 9 bases match TRBD1. V shed 3 bases and J 5 bases; nucleotides not matched to a gene: 4. Germline loops: CDR1 MRHNA, CDR2 SNTAGT. This CDR3 comprises 14 residues. CDR3 DNA sequence: TGTGCCAGCAGTGAAAACAGGGGGCTTTATGGCTACACCTTC. Residues: CASSENRGLYGYTF.

The table lists this clonotype with many counts. The chain couples TRBV13 to TRBJ2-1, with 8 bases matching TRBD2. The junction had 14 bases not matched to a gene; V was cut back by 5 bases and J by 5 bases. This CDR3 has 17 amino acids. The germline CDR1 and CDR2 sequences are PRHDT and FYEKMQ (reference sequence). In DNA form, the CDR3 reads TGTGCCAGCAGCCCAGCTCTCGGGGGGGAGTTCGACAATGAGCAGTTCTTC. It is translated as CASSPALGGEFDNEQFF.

This clonotype has more than one count but fewer than ten. The J gene is TRBJ1-3, the V gene TRBV27; TRBD1 agrees at 10 bases. This CDR3 contains 16 residues. Germline lookup yields CDR1 MNHEY and CDR2 SMNVEV (reference sequence). J was trimmed by 5 bases and V by 2 bases; bases with no gene match: 6. Written as DNA, the CDR3 is TGTGCCAGCAGTTTACTACCGGGACAGGGGAGAAACACCATATATTTT. Amino acid sequence: CASSLLPGQGRNTIYF.

This clonotype was detected many times. The chain links TRBV6-2 or TRBV6-3 to TRBJ2-1; D is ambiguous. Germline loops: CDR1 MNHEY, CDR2 SVGEGT. The CDR3 covers 11 residues. With 6 bases removed from V and 7 bases from J, the gap between germline ends came to 7 bases. In DNA form, the CDR3 reads TGTGCCAGCAGCAGCTTGAATGAGCAGTTCTTC. It specifies CASSSLNEQFF.

This sequence joins TRBV7-6 and TRBJ2-1, with 10 bases that match TRBD2. Germline trimming cut 1 base from V and 4 bases from J; bases unmatched to any gene: 7. Germline lookup yields CDR1 SGHVS and CDR2 FNYEAQ. This CDR3 comprises 17 residues. The DNA of the CDR3 is TGTGCCAGCAGCTTAGAACTAGCGGGACCTCCTTACAATGAGCAGTTCTTC. Amino acid sequence: CASSLELAGPPYNEQFF.

In its sample, this clonotype was seen many times. The chain links TRBV11-2 to TRBJ2-2; possible D gene TRBD1, 6 bases. This CDR3 is built from 14 residues. Germline loops: CDR1 SGHAT, CDR2 FQNNGV. V was pared by 5 bases and J by 4 bases, with 11 bases between. Here the CDR3 DNA reads TGTGCCAGCAGCCCGACAGGCTTCACCGGGGAGCTGTTTTTT. Protein sequence: CASSPTGFTGELFF.

This clonotype showed up many times. The CDR3 region is CASSGDPNQPQHF. CDR3 nucleotide sequence: TGTGCCAGCAGCGGGGACCCCAATCAGCCCCAGCATTTT. V is TRBV4-2 and J is TRBJ1-5, with TRBD1 as a possible D gene (5 bases). CDR3 length: 13 residues. Trimming took off 5 bases at V and 3 bases at J, with 8 bases between the two ends. Germline V gene data show CDR1 as LGHNA and CDR2 as YNFKEQ.

The V call is TRBV11-2, the J call TRBJ2-7, with D perhaps matching TRBD1 or TRBD2 (5 bases each). Trimming left V 3 bases short and J 0 bases short, with 15 bases between. The CDR3 consists of 16 residues. Germline-derived CDR1 and CDR2 are SGHAT and FQNNGV. CDR3 sequence reads: CASSLARDVLSYEQYF. DNA for the CDR3: TGTGCCAGCAGCTTGGCCAGGGACGTGCTCTCCTACGAGCAGTACTTC.

This clonotype was observed a few times. The chain carries TRBV5-1 and TRBJ1-5; D not resolved. The V gene's germline CDR1 is SGHRS and CDR2 YFSETQ. The CDR3 sequence is 13 residues long. V lost 0 bases and J lost 4, with 5 bases in between. CDR3 DNA sequence: TGCGCCAGCAGCTTGGAATGGAATCAGCCCCAGCATTTT. This sequence encodes CASSLEWNQPQHF.